These T cell receptor beta chains were read from a single sample in a study of blood T cell repertoires in COVID-19. Data came from immunoSEQ multiplex PCR; TCRdb stores just in-frame clones and leaves some out. Of approximately 210,000 clones in the sample, about 90% were seen once. Sequences were obtained from peripheral blood. The source of these receptors is a man aged 18-30 years with active or convalescent COVID-19. The CDR3 runs from the conserved cysteine through the conserved F or W. A D gene is named only where the DNA matches it firmly. The size of a clone is reported for some rows only, either as once, few or many, or as a class for expanded clones.

V	D	size	J	DNA	CDR3
TRBV18	.	.	TRBJ2-5	TGTGCCAGCTCTCCGGGTAGCCAAGAGACCCAGTACTTC	CASSPGSQETQYF
TRBV18	TRBD1	.	TRBJ2-2	TGTGCCAGCTCACCACAACCACTCGGACAGGGGGCAAACACCGGGGAGCTGTTTTTT	CASSPQPLGQGANTGELFF
TRBV7-8	.	.	TRBJ2-7	TGTGCCAGCAGCTTAGGGGCCGTCCTCTACGAGCAGTACTTC	CASSLGAVLYEQYF
TRBV7-9	.	.	TRBJ2-7	TGTGCCTCCGGGGGGCACCCGTACGAGCAGTACTTC	CASGGHPYEQYF
TRBV30	.	.	TRBJ1-3	TGTGCCGTCATCGGTAGCTCTGGAAACACCATATATTTT	CAVIGSSGNTIYF
TRBV7-8	TRBD1	.	TRBJ1-5	TGTGCCAGCAGCTCCTCAGGGGGTATCGGAAGTCAGCCCCAGCATTTT	CASSSSGGIGSQPQHF
TRBV5-6	TRBD1	.	TRBJ2-1	TGTGCCAGCAGCCTCGTGGGGACAGGGGGCAATGAGCAGTTCTTC	CASSLVGTGGNEQFF
TRBV7-9	.	.	TRBJ1-2	TGTGCCAGCAGCTTAGTTCTGGTGAGGGACTATGGCTACACCTTC	CASSLVLVRDYGYTF
TRBV5-1	.	.	TRBJ1-1	TGCGCCAGCAGCCTGAACGCGGGGACCACTGAAGCTTTCTTT	CASSLNAGTTEAFF
TRBV4-3	TRBD2	few	TRBJ2-7	TGCGCCAGCAGCCAAGAGAGCCTAGCGGGAGGGCCTCCGTACTACGAGCAGTACTTC	CASSQESLAGGPPYYEQYF
TRBV19	.	.	TRBJ2-4	TGTGCCAGTAGTATAGATGGGCTATCACTGATAGCCAAAAACATTCAGTACTTC	CASSIDGLSLIAKNIQYF
TRBV4-2	.	few	TRBJ2-2	TGTGCCAGCAGCCAAGAACTAGGGGGCACCGGGGAGCTGTTTTTT	CASSQELGGTGELFF
TRBV7-8	TRBD2	.	TRBJ2-7	TGTGCCAGCAGGGGGGGACTAGCGGGAGGGCAATACGAGCAGTACTTC	CASRGGLAGGQYEQYF
TRBV10-3	TRBD2	.	TRBJ2-7	TGTGCCATCGGGGTAGCGGGAGGGGTCGGATTCTACGAGCAGTACTTC	CAIGVAGGVGFYEQYF
TRBV10-3	.	.	TRBJ1-4	TGTGCCGTACAGGGAACTAATGAAAAACTGTTTTTT	CAVQGTNEKLFF
TRBV18	.	.	TRBJ2-7	TGTGCCAGCTCACCTAAACAGGAACTTAGCTCCTACGAGCAGTACTTC	CASSPKQELSSYEQYF
TRBV7-2	TRBD2	.	TRBJ2-7	TGTGCCAGCAGCTTAGCCGCGTTCAGCGGGAGGGCCGTGCAGTACTTC	CASSLAAFSGRAVQYF
TRBV18	.	few	TRBJ2-2	TGTGCCAGCTCACTAAAGGGGAATGCAGGGTCAAGCACCGGGGAGCTGTTTTTT	CASSLKGNAGSSTGELFF
TRBV28	.	.	TRBJ1-1	TGTGCCAGCAGCCCCCAGTGGTCTGAAGCTTTCTTT	CASSPQWSEAFF